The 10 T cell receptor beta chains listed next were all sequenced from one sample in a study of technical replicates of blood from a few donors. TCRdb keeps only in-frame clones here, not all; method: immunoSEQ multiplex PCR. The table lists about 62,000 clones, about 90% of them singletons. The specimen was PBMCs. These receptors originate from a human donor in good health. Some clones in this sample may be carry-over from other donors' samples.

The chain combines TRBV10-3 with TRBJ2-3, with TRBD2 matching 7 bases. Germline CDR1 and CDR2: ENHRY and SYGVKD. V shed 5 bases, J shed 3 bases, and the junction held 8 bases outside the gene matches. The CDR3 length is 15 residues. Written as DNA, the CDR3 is TGTGCCATCAGTCGGGGAGCGGGGCGTACAGATACGCAGTATTTT. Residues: CAISRGAGRTDTQYF.

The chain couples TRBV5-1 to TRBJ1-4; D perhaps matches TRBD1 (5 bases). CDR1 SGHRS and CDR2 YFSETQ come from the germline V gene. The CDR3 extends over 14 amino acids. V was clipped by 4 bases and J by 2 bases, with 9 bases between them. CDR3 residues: CASSQTVTNEKLFF. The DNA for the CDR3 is TGCGCCAGCAGCCAGACAGTTACTAATGAAAAACTGTTTTTT.

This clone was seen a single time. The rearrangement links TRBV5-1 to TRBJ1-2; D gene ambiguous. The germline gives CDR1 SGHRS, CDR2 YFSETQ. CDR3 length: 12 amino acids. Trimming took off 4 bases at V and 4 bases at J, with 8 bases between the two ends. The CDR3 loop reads CASSTVGYGYTF. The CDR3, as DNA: TGCGCCAGCAGCACGGTTGGCTATGGCTACACCTTC.

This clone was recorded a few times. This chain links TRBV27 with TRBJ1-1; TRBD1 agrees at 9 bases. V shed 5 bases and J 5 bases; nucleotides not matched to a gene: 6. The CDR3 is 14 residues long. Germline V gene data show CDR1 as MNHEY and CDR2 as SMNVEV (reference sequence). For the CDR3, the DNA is TGTGCCAGCAGTGTAAACAGGGGGCGGACTGAAGCTTTCTTT. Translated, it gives CASSVNRGRTEAFF.

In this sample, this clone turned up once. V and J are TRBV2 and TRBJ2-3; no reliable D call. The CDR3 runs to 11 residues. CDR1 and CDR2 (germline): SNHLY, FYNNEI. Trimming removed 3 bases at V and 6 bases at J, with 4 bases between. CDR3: CASSDRDTQYF. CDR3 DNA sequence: TGTGCCAGCAGTGATCGGGATACGCAGTATTTT.

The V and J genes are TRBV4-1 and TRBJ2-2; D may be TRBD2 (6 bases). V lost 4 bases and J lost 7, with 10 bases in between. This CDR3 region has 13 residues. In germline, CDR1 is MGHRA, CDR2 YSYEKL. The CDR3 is CASSPTGVGELFF. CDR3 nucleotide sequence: TGCGCCAGCAGCCCAACGGGAGTCGGGGAGCTGTTTTTT.

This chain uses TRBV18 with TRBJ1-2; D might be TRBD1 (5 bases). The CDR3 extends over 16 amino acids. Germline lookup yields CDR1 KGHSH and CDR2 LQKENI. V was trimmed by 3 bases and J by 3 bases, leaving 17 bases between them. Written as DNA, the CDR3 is TGTGCCAGCTCACCCACCTCTATGTGGGGGGACTATGGCTACACCTTC. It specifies CASSPTSMWGDYGYTF. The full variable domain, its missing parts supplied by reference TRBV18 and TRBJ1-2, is NAGVMQNPRHLVRRRGQEARLRCSPMKGHSHVYWYRQLPEEGLKFMVYLQKENIIDESGMPKERFSAEFPKEGPSILRIQQVVRGDSAAYFCASSPTSMWGDYGYTFGSGTRLTVV.

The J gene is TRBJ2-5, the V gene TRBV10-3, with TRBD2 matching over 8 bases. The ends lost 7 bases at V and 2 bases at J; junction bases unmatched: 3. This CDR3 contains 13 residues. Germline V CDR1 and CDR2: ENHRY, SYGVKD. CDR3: CAIKRGLQETQYF. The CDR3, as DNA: TGTGCCATCAAGCGGGGGTTACAAGAGACCCAGTACTTC.

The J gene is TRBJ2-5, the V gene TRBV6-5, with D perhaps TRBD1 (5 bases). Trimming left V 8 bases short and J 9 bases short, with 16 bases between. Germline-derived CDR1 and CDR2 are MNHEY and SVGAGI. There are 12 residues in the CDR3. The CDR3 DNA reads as TGTGCCAGCTGGAATCCTCAGGGCCCCCAGTACTTC. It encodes CASWNPQGPQYF.

The CDR3 DNA is TGCGCCAGCGGTAGATTAGCGGGAGGGTCGGGATCCTACGAGCAGTACTTC. This gives the protein CASGRLAGGSGSYEQYF. V is TRBV10-1 and J is TRBJ2-7; 11 nucleotides match TRBD2. CDR3 length: 17 amino acids. Germline CDR1 WNHNN, CDR2 SYGVQD (reference sequence). V was pared by 8 bases and J by 1 base, with 13 bases of the junction left unmatched.